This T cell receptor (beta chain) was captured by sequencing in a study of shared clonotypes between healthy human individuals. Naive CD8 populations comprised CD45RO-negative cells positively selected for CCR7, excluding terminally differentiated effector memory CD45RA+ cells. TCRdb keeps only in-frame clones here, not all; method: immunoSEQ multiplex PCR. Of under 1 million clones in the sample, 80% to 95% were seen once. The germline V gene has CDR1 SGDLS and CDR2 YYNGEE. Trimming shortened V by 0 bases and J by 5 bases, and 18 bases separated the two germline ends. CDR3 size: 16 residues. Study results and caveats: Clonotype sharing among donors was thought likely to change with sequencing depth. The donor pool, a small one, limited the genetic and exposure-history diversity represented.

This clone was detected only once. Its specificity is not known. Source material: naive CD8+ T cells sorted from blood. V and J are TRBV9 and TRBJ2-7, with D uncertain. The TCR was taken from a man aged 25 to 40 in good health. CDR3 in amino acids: CASSVGALSPTDEQYF. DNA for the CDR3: TGTGCCAGCAGCGTAGGGGCCCTGTCCCCTACGGACGAGCAGTACTTC.